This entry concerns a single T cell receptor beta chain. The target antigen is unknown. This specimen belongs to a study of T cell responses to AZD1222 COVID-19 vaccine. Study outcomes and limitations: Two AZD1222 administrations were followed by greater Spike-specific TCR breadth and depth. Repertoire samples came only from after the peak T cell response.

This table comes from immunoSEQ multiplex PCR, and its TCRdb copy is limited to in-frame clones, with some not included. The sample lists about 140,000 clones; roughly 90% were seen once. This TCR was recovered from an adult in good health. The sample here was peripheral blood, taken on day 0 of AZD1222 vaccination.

CDR3: CASSLSGPNTEAFF. CDR3 coding DNA: TGCGCCAGCAGCTTGTCGGGACCGAACACTGAAGCTTTCTTT. This chain connects TRBV5-1 to TRBJ1-1; weak D call: TRBD1 (5 bases). The V gene lost 1 base and the J gene lost 1 base, with 8 bases spanning the gap. Germline V gene lookup returns CDR1 SGHRS and CDR2 YFSETQ. The CDR3 length is 14 residues.